Sequencing of this T cell receptor beta chain was carried out in a study of blood T cell repertoires in COVID-19 (TCRdb year 2020). About the full investigation: Samples covering the acute and convalescent phases of COVID-19 were provided by collaborators in the United States, Italy and Spain. The prospective study material was composed of cDNA or gDNA derived from T cells, B-cell-depleted T cells, or PBMCs. Subjects who had been exposed to COVID-19, were actively infected with it, or had recovered from it provided the deeply sampled blood TCRbeta repertoires that made up the dataset. The repertoires were released in a freely available public database intended as a resource for research on the immune response to SARS-CoV-2. The samples were drawn from two sources: the first 160 participants of the ongoing ImmuneRACE study, and fewer than 1,500 subjects contributed by 6 global collaborators. The sample metadata nearly always contained a de-identified subject ID, COVID-19 status, age in years and sex. HLA class I and class II types, where available, came from metadata supplied by the sample provider rather than from assay-based typing. The paper as a whole reports these results and caveats: The quantity of clinical and demographic metadata differed by source and by participant and was supplied without curation.

In the case of this clone: This clone's antigen is unknown. Base qualities are not recorded, but no much larger clone differs from it by a single base.

The immunoSEQ Assay, a bias-controlled multiplex PCR, was used to amplify TCRbeta CDR3 regions from genomic DNA. The study's own analysis went as follows. The number of nucleated cells in each sample was estimated by amplification of reference gene primers within the assay. To quantify the absolute abundance of each unique TCRbeta CDR3 rearrangement, sequence reads were collapsed and filtered. For each sample, productive Simpson clonality was calculated as the square root of Simpson's diversity index over productive rearrangements. TCRdb obtained this table from immuneACCESS and retained in-frame rearrangements with V and J assigned. These tables miss some clones; where compared with another copy, unresolved V genes account for less than half of the shortfall, and the remainder is unexplained. That table furnishes V, J and clone size, whereas the DNA furnished D and trimming. Recorded for this sample are 85,000 to 100,000 clones; roughly 88% of them occurred a single time. Just over 2% of the sample goes to the ten largest clones.

One collaborating source in Seattle enrolled patients while the patients were actively infected and followed the patients over time throughout the course of disease. Each collaborating institution followed its own protocols to collect whole blood in K2EDTA tubes. Collaborator samples were shipped for TCRbeta analysis as frozen whole blood, isolated PBMCs, or DNA extracted from either sample type. Sequences were obtained from peripheral blood. This clonotype was sampled from a man between 45 and 60 years old with COVID-19, enrolled during active disease.

For the CDR3, the sequence is CASIYVLAANTGELFF. Read as DNA, the sequence is TGTGCCAGCATCTACGTACTAGCGGCGAACACCGGGGAGCTGTTTTTT. The sequence is built from TRBV7-2 and TRBJ2-2; 8 junctional bases match TRBD2. The cysteine opens and the phenylalanine closes a CDR3 of 16 amino acids. Of the read, only the CDR3 DNA is kept; its 48 bases are in frame from base 1. Based on the germline V gene, the CDR1 and CDR2 sequences are SGHTA and FQGNSA. V lost 7 bases and J lost 0 bases, and the count of bases not matched to a germline gene is 7.